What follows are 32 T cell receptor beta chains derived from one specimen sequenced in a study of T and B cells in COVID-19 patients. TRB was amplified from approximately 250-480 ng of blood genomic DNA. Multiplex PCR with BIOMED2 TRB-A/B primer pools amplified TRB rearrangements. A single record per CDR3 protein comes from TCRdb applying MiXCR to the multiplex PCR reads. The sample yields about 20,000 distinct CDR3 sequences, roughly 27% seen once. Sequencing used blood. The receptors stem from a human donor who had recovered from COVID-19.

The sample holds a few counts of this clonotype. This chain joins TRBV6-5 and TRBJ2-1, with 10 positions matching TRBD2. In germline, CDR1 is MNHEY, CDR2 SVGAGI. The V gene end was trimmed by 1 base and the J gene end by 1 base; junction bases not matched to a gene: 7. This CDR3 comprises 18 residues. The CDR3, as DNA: TGTGCCAGCAGTTACTGGCTAGCGGGAGCAGGGTCCTACAATGAGCAGTTCTTC. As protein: CASSYWLAGAGSYNEQFF.

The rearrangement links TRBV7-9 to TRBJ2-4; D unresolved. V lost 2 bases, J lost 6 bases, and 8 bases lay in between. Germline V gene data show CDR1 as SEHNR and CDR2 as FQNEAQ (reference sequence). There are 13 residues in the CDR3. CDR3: CASSLSAPNIQYF. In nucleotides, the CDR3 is TGTGCCAGCAGCTTAAGTGCCCCAAACATTCAGTACTTC.

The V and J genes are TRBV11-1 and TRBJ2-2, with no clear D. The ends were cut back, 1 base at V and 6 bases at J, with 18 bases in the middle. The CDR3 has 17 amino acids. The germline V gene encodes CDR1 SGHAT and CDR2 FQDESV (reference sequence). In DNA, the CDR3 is TGTGCCAGCAGCTTAGTAGTCACAAACCCTAACGCCGGGGAGCTGTTTTTT. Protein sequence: CASSLVVTNPNAGELFF.

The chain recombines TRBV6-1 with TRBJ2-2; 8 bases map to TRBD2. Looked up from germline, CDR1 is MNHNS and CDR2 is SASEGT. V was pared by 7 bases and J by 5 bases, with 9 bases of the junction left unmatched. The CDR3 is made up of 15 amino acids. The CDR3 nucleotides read TGTGCCAGCATCTCCCTAGGCGGGAGGACCGGGGAGCTGTTTTTT. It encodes CASISLGGRTGELFF.

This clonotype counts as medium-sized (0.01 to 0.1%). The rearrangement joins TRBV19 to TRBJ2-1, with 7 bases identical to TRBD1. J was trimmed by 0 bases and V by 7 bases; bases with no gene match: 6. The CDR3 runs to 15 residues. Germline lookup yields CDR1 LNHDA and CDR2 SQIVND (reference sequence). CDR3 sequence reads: CASTSTGHSYNEQFF. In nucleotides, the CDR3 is TGTGCCAGTACCTCGACAGGGCACTCCTACAATGAGCAGTTCTTC.

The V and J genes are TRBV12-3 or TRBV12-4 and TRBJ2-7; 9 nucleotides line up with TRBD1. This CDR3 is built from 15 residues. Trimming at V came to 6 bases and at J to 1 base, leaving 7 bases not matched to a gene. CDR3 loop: CASSAGDRASYEQYF. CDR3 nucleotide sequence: TGTGCCAGCAGCGCCGGGGACAGGGCTTCCTACGAGCAGTACTTC.

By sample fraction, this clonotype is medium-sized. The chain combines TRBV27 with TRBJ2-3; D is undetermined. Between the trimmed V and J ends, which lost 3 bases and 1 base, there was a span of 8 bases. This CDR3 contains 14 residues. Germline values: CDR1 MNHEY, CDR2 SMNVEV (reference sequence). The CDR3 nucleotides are TGTGCCAGCAGTTTCTCGTTCGGCACAGATACGCAGTATTTT. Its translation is CASSFSFGTDTQYF.

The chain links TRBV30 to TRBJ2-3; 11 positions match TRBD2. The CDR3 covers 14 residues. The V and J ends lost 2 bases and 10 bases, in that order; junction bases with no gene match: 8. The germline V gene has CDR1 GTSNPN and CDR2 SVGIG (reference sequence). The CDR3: CAWSPNTSGGAQYF. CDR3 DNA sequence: TGTGCCTGGAGTCCCAATACTAGCGGGGGTGCGCAGTATTTT. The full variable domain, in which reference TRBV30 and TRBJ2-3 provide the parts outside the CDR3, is SQTIHQWPATLVQPVGSPLSLECTVEGTSNPNLYWYRQAAGRGLQLLFYSVGIGQISSEVPQNLSASRPQDRQFILSSKKLLLSDSGFYLCAWSPNTSGGAQYFGPGTRLTVL.

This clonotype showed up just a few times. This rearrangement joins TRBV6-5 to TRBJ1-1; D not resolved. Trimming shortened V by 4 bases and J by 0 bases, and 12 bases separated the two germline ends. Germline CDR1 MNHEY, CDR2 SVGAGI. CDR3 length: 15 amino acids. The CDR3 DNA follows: TGTGCCAGCAGTTCTCAGGACCTCATGAACACTGAAGCTTTCTTT. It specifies CASSSQDLMNTEAFF.

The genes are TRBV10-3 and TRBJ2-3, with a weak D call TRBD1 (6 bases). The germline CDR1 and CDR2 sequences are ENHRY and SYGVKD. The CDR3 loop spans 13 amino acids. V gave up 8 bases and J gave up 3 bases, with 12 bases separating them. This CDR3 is CAISPGVTDTQYF. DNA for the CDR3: TGTGCCATCTCACCAGGGGTAACAGATACGCAGTATTTT.

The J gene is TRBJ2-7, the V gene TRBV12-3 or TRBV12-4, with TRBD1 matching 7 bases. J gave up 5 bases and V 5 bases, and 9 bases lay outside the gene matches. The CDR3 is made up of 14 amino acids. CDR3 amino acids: CASSPQGEGDEQYF. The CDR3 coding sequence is TGTGCCAGCAGTCCCCAGGGGGAAGGGGACGAGCAGTACTTC.

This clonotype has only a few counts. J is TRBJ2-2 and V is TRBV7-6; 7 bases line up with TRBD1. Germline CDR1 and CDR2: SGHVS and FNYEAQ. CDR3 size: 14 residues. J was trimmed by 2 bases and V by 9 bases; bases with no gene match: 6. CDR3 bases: TGTGCCAGTAAAGACAGGGCTAACACCGGGGAGCTGTTTTTT. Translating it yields CASKDRANTGELFF.

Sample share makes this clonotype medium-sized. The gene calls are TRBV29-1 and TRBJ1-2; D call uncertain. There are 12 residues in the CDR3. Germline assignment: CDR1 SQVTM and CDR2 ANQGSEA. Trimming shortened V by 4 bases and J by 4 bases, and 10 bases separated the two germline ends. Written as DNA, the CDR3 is TGCAGCGTTGCCTCTTCGGGCTATGGCTACACCTTC. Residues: CSVASSGYGYTF.

CDR3 bases: TGTGCCAGTAGTGCGGGACAGGATTATGGCTACACCTTC. Translating gives CASSAGQDYGYTF. V gene TRBV19 combines with J gene TRBJ1-2, with 8 bases fitting TRBD1. Trimming at V came to 5 bases and at J to 5 bases, leaving 4 bases not matched to a gene. Germline V gene sequence: CDR1 LNHDA, CDR2 SQIVND (reference sequence). The CDR3 sequence is 13 residues long.

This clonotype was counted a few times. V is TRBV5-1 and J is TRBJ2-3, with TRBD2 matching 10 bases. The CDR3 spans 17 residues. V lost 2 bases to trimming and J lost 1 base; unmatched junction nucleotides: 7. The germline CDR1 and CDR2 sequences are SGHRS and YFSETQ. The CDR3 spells CASSFGSGGLGTDTQYF. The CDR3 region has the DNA TGCGCCAGCAGCTTCGGTAGCGGGGGGCTAGGCACAGATACGCAGTATTTT.

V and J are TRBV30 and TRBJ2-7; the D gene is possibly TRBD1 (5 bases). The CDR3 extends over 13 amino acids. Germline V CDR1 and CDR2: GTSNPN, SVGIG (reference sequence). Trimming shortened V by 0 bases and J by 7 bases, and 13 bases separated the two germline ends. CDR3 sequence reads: CAWSVNRGSEQYF. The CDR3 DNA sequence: TGTGCCTGGAGTGTAAATAGGGGATCTGAGCAGTACTTC.

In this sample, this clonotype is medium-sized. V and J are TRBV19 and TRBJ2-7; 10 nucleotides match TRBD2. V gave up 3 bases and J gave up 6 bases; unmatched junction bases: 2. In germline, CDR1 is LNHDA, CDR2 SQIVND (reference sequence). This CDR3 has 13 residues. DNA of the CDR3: TGTGCCAGTAGTATGGTAGCGGGAGGCGAGCAGTACTTC. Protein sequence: CASSMVAGGEQYF.

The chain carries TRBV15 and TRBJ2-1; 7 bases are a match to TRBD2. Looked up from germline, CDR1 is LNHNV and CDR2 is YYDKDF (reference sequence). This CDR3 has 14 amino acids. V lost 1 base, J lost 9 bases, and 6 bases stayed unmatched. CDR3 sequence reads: CATSRGWEGPEQFF. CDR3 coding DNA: TGTGCCACCAGCAGAGGATGGGAGGGCCCTGAGCAGTTCTTC.

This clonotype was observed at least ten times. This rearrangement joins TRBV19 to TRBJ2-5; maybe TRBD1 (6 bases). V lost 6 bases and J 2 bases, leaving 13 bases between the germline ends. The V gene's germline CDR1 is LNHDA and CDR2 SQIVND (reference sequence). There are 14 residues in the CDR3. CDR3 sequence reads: CASRPSDRQETQYF. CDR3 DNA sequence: TGTGCCAGTAGACCCTCGGACAGACAAGAGACCCAGTACTTC.

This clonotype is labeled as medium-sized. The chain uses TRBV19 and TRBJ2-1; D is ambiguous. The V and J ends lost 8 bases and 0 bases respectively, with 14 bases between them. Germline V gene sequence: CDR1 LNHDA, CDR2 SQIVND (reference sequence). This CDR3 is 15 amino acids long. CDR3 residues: CASGTRRSSYNEQFF. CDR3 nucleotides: TGTGCCAGTGGTACCCGACGGAGCTCCTACAATGAGCAGTTCTTC.

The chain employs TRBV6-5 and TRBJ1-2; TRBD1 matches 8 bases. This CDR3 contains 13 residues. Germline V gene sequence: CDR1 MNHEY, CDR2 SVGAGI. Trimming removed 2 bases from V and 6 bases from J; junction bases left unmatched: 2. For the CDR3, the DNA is TGTGCCAGCAGTTACGCGGACAGGGATGGCTACACCTTC. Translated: CASSYADRDGYTF.

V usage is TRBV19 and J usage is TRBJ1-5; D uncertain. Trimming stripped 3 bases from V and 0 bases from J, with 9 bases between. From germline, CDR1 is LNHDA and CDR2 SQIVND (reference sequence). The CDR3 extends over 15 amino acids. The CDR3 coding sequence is TGTGCCAGTAGTATCTTTCACAATAGCAATCAGCCCCAGCATTTT. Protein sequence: CASSIFHNSNQPQHF.

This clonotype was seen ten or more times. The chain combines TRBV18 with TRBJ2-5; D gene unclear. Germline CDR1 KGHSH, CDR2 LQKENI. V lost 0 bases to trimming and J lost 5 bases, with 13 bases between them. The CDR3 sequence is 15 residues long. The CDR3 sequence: CASSPPIGYAETQYF. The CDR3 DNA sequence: TGTGCCAGCTCACCACCGATTGGCTATGCTGAGACCCAGTACTTC.

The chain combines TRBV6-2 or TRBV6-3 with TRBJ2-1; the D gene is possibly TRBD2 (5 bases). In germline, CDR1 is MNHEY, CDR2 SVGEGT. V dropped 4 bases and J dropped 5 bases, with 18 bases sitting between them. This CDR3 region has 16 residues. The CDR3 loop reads CASSSRIATTDNEQFF. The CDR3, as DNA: TGTGCCAGCAGTTCTCGCATAGCGACCACCGACAATGAGCAGTTCTTC.

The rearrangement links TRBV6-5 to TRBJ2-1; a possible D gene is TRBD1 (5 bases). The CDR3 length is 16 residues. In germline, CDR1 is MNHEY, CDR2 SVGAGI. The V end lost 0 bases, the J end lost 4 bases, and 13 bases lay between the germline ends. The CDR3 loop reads CASSYSGRPSYNEQFF. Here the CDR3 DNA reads TGTGCCAGCAGTTACTCGGGGCGCCCTAGTTACAATGAGCAGTTCTTC.

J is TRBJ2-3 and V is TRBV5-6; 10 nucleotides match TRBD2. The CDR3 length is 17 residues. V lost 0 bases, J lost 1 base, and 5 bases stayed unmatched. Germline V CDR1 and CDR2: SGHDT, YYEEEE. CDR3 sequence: CASSLEAGGLGTDTQYF. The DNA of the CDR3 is TGTGCCAGCAGCTTGGAAGCGGGGGGGCTGGGCACAGATACGCAGTATTTT.

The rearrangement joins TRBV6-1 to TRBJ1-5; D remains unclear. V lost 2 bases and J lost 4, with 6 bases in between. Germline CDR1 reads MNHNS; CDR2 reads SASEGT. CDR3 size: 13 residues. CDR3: CASSERANQPQHF. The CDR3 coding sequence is TGTGCCAGCAGTGAAAGGGCGAATCAGCCCCAGCATTTT.

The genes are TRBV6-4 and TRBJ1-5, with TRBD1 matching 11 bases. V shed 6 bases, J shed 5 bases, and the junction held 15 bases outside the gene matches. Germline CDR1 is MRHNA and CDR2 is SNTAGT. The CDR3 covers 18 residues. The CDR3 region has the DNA TGTGCCAGCAGCCCAGTGGGGGGGACAGGGGGTCGGTATCAGCCCCAGCATTTT. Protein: CASSPVGGTGGRYQPQHF.

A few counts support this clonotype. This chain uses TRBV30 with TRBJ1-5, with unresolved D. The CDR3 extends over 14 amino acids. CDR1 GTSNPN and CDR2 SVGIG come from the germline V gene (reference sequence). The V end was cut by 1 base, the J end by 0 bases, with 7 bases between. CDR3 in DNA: TGTGCCTGGAGTGGGGCAGTTAGCAATCAGCCCCAGCATTTT. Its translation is CAWSGAVSNQPQHF. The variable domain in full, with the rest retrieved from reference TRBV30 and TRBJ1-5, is SQTIHQWPATLVQPVGSPLSLECTVEGTSNPNLYWYRQAAGRGLQLLFYSVGIGQISSEVPQNLSASRPQDRQFILSSKKLLLSDSGFYLCAWSGAVSNQPQHFGDGTRLSIL.

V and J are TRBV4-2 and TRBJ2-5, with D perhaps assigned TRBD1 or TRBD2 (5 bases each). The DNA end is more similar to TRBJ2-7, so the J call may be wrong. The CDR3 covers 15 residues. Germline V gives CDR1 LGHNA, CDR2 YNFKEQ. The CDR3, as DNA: TGTGCCAGCAGCCAAGGACGTGGTGGGGGTTACGAGCAGTACTTC. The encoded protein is CASSQGRGGGYEQYF.

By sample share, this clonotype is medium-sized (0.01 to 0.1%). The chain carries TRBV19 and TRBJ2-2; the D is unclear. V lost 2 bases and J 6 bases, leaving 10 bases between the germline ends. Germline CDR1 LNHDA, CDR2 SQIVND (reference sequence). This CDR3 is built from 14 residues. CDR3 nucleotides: TGTGCCAGTAGTATATGGCAAAGGCCCGGGGAGCTGTTTTTT. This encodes CASSIWQRPGELFF.

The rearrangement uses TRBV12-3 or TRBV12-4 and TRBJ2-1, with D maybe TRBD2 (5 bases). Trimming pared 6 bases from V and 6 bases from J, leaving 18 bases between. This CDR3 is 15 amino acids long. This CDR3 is CASSRPTRDSNEQFF. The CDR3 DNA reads TGTGCCAGCAGCAGACCCACTAGAGACTCCAATGAGCAGTTCTTC.